The rows below give T cell receptor beta chains drawn from one sample of a study of T cells after yellow fever vaccination. A single record per CDR3 protein comes from TCRdb applying MiXCR to the 5' RACE reads. The table lists approximately 300,000 distinct CDR3 sequences, roughly a tenth of them singletons. Source: CD4+ T cells sorted from PBMCs, taken 45 days after the yellow fever booster vaccination. These receptors all come from a man between 18 and 35 years old who received the YFV17D yellow fever vaccine. CDR3s include the opening cysteine and the closing phenylalanine or tryptophan. The D gene is left open where the match is weak. Not every row has a clone size; where given, it reads once, few, many or a size class.

clone size	J gene	V gene	D gene	CDR3 DNA	CDR3 protein
NA	TRBJ2-1	TRBV14	NA	TGTGCCAGCAGCCGTGGGCTGATCAATGAGCAGTTCTTC	CASSRGLINEQFF
NA	TRBJ1-2	TRBV28	NA	TGTGCCAGCACGTCTGCACTCGACTATGGCTACACCTTC	CASTSALDYGYTF
many	TRBJ2-1	TRBV19	TRBD2	TGTGCCAGTAGTAAGCGGGGGGGCCGGTCCTACAATGAGCAGTTCTTC	CASSKRGGRSYNEQFF
NA	TRBJ2-7	TRBV23-1	NA	TGCGCCAGCAGTCAACCTGGACCTAGGACCGATCCCTACGAGCAGTACTTC	CASSQPGPRTDPYEQYF
NA	TRBJ2-5	TRBV12-3/TRBV12-4	NA	TGTGCCAGCACCAAGAGGGGGGGAGGAGAGACCCAGTACTTC	CASTKRGGGETQYF
few	TRBJ2-7	TRBV7-9	NA	TGTGCCAGCAGCCCGGGTCCAGGCTACGAGCAGTACTTC	CASSPGPGYEQYF
NA	TRBJ1-5	TRBV6-6	TRBD1	TGTGCCGGCAAGGGACAGGACGATCAGCCCCAGCATTTT	CAGKGQDDQPQHF
NA	TRBJ2-2	TRBV24-1	TRBD2	TGTGCCACCAGCCTGAGCGGGGCGGGGACGAACACCGGGGAGCTGTTTTTT	CATSLSGAGTNTGELFF
many	TRBJ2-3	TRBV4-2	NA	TGTGCCAGCAGCCAAAGGGCTAGCAGTGCAGATACGCAGTATTTT	CASSQRASSADTQYF
NA	TRBJ1-2	TRBV11-2	NA	TGTGCCAGCAGCAGTATCCAAGGCAGAAAGTTCAATGGCTACACCTTC	CASSSIQGRKFNGYTF